This T cell receptor (beta chain) was sequenced for a study of tumor and adjacent non-tumor tissue in lung cancer. Study-wide context: Each sample yielded 3.9 million or so productive TCRbeta reads on average. Whole-study findings and limits: TCR diversity was significantly greater in tumor than normal lung tissue. In normal lung, the top 100 clones were significantly more dominant than in tumor.

The library came from three nested PCR rounds adapted from ARM-PCR protocols. Each CDR3 protein is one row after TCRdb ran MiXCR on the multiplex PCR reads. The table lists approximately 120,000 distinct CDR3 sequences, around 80% of them singletons, with more than 35% in the top ten. RNA was extracted from bulk tissue without any cell sorting. This CDR3 contains 16 residues. CDR1 is DFQATT and CDR2 is SNEGSKA in the germline V gene (reference sequence). After removal of 0 bases from V and 6 bases from J, the junction contained 9 bases not matched to a gene. This clonotype was seen more than once but under ten times. Its specificity is not known. Since a much larger clone is just one base distant, this may be a read error. No conserved phenylalanine or tryptophan ends this CDR3, so it is likely a read error.

This rearrangement joins TRBV20-1 to TRBJ2-3; TRBD2 matches 10 bases. Source material: lung tumor tissue. The sequence came from a woman aged 60 to 75 with non-small cell lung cancer. CDR3 nucleotides: TGCAGTGCTAGAGACACGGCTAGCGGGAGATGGGATACGCAGTATTTA. Translation gives CSARDTASGRWDTQYL.